These 2 T cell receptor beta chains were all obtained from the same sample, sequenced in a study of blood T cell repertoires in COVID-19. The protocol was immunoSEQ multiplex PCR, while the TCRdb copy is restricted to in-frame clones and leaves out a portion. Of 350,000 to 400,000 clones detected, about 90% appear once; the ten largest clones hold about 1.8%. What was sequenced was PBMCs or T cells enriched from blood (not recorded which). The receptors were gathered from a woman aged 25-40 years who had recovered from COVID-19.

The chain couples TRBV19 to TRBJ2-7; 8 nucleotides match TRBD1. Trimming took 5 bases from V and 2 from J; bases not matched to a gene: 5. Germline lookup yields CDR1 LNHDA and CDR2 SQIVND (reference sequence). The CDR3 extends over 14 amino acids. The CDR3 reads CASSHPGQAYEQYF. CDR3 nucleotides: TGTGCCAGTAGTCACCCGGGACAGGCCTACGAGCAGTACTTC.

V gene TRBV19 combines with J gene TRBJ2-1, with 7 bases identical to TRBD1. V lost 2 bases, J lost 7 bases, and 2 bases stayed unmatched. CDR3 length: 13 amino acids. Germline V gives CDR1 LNHDA, CDR2 SQIVND (reference sequence). CDR3 nucleotides: TGTGCCAGTAGTATACGGACAGGAAATGAGCAGTTCTTC. It encodes CASSIRTGNEQFF.